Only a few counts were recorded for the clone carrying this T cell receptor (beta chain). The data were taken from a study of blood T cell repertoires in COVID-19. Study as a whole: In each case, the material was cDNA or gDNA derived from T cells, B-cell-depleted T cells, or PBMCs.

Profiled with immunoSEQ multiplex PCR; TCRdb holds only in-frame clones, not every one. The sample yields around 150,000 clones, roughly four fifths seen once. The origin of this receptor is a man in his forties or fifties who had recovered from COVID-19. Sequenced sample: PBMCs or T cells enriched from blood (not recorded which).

CDR3 residues: CASSLGPLAGDTQYF. CDR3 sequence (DNA): TGTGCCAGCAGCTTAGGCCCACTAGCCGGGGATACGCAGTATTTT. The rearrangement links TRBV7-2 to TRBJ2-3, with a weak D call TRBD2 (6 bases). There are 15 residues in the CDR3. Deletions cut 1 base from V and 6 bases from J, with 14 bases between. Germline values: CDR1 SGHTA, CDR2 FQGNSA.